This entry lists 11 T cell receptor beta chains sequenced from one sample in a study of early T cells in non-severe SARS-CoV-2 infection. Each CDR3 protein is one row after TCRdb ran MiXCR on the 5' RACE reads. The profile shows about 67,000 distinct CDR3 sequences, more than 8% of them singletons. The source material was whole blood, sampled at baseline. The receptors derive from an adult who was a healthcare worker with PCR-confirmed SARS-CoV-2 infection or an uninfected control (not recorded which).

This clonotype was recorded many times. The chain carries TRBV2 and TRBJ1-4; TRBD1 aligns across 8 bases. V gave up 6 bases and J gave up 3 bases; unmatched junction bases: 9. The CDR3 has 16 residues. CDR1 SNHLY and CDR2 FYNNEI come from the germline V gene. The CDR3 DNA reads TGTGCCAGCAGCCTCAGGGGGCTTGGGGCTAATGAAAAACTGTTTTTT. The encoded protein is CASSLRGLGANEKLFF. Variable domain in full (rest from reference TRBV2 and TRBJ1-4): EPEVTQTPSHQVTQMGQEVILRCVPISNHLYFYWYRQILGQKVEFLVSFYNNEISEKSEIFDDQFSVERPDGSNFTLKIRSTKLEDSAMYFCASSLRGLGANEKLFFGSGTQLSVL.

This clonotype was found a few times. V usage is TRBV9 and J usage is TRBJ2-7, with 10 bases lining up with TRBD2. This CDR3 is built from 13 residues. V was clipped by 3 bases and J by 4 bases; unmatched bases: 1. Germline assignment: CDR1 SGDLS and CDR2 YYNGEE. The CDR3: CASSASGSYEQYF. The CDR3 nucleotides read TGTGCCAGCAGCGCTAGCGGGAGTTACGAGCAGTACTTC.

The chain carries TRBV7-2 and TRBJ2-2; D remains unclear. CDR3 length equals 14 residues. Per the germline V gene, CDR1 is SGHTA and CDR2 is FQGNSA. The V end lost 0 bases, the J end lost 4 bases, and 6 bases lay between the germline ends. The CDR3 sequence is CASSLAIGTGELFF. CDR3 DNA: TGTGCCAGCAGCTTAGCGATAGGCACCGGGGAGCTGTTTTTT.

This clonotype was observed a few times. This CDR3 reads CAISEESGSLYNEQFF. The CDR3 nucleotides are TGTGCCATCAGTGAGGAGAGCGGGAGTCTTTACAATGAGCAGTTCTTC. V gene TRBV10-3 combines with J gene TRBJ2-1; TRBD2 matches at 8 bases. CDR3 length: 16 amino acids. From germline, CDR1 is ENHRY and CDR2 SYGVKD. With V trimmed by 2 bases and J by 4 bases, 7 bases remained unmatched.

This chain joins TRBV4-2 and TRBJ2-2, with unresolved D. With 0 bases removed from V and 4 bases from J, the gap between germline ends came to 15 bases. From germline, CDR1 is LGHNA and CDR2 YNFKEQ. There are 17 residues in the CDR3. In nucleotides, the CDR3 is TGTGCCAGCAGCCAAGATTTACCCACAGAGAGCACCGGGGAGCTGTTTTTT. Residues: CASSQDLPTESTGELFF.

This clonotype was seen more than once but under ten times. The chain uses TRBV19 and TRBJ1-5; D is unclear. The CDR3 totals 13 residues. Looked up from germline, CDR1 is LNHDA and CDR2 is SQIVND (reference sequence). V shed 7 bases and J shed 3 bases, with 10 bases lying between them. The CDR3, as DNA: TGTGCCAGTATGTCGGGTAACAATCAGCCCCAGCATTTT. It is translated as CASMSGNNQPQHF.

The table lists this clonotype with many counts. The chain combines TRBV19 with TRBJ2-1, with D uncertain. V was pared by 5 bases and J by 9 bases, with 14 bases between. The CDR3 runs to 13 residues. CDR1 and CDR2 (germline): LNHDA, SQIVND (reference sequence). In DNA, the CDR3 is TGTGCCAGTAGTTACCTAGAGAGAGGTGAGCAGTTCTTC. Translation gives CASSYLERGEQFF.

The V call is TRBV2, the J call TRBJ2-3; D remains unclear. The CDR3 is 15 amino acids. Per the germline V gene, CDR1 is SNHLY and CDR2 is FYNNEI. V lost 7 bases to trimming and J lost 2 bases, with 16 bases between them. Here the CDR3 DNA reads TGTGCCAGCAAATTCAGTCGGCATAACACAGATACGCAGTATTTT. Amino acid sequence: CASKFSRHNTDTQYF.

The rearrangement joins TRBV4-2 to TRBJ1-6; 9 bases match TRBD1. The ends lost 4 bases at V and 9 bases at J; junction bases unmatched: 7. CDR1 LGHNA and CDR2 YNFKEQ come from the germline V gene. This CDR3 spans 15 amino acids. The CDR3 DNA reads TGTGCCAGCAGCCGAGGGGACAGGGTCTTTTCACCCCTCCACTTT. This translates into CASSRGDRVFSPLHF.

This clonotype was seen a few times. The V and J genes are TRBV7-2 and TRBJ1-2; D gene ambiguous. V was cut by 1 base and J by 6 bases, with 12 bases left in between. The CDR3 is made up of 14 amino acids. The germline CDR1 and CDR2 sequences are SGHTA and FQGNSA. CDR3 sequence: CASSLVPESNGYTF. CDR3 coding DNA: TGTGCCAGCAGCTTAGTCCCAGAATCTAATGGCTACACCTTC.

The V and J genes are TRBV7-8 and TRBJ2-3; D is ambiguous. This CDR3 is built from 13 residues. Germline V lookup: CDR1 SGHVS, CDR2 FQNEAQ. The V gene lost 4 bases and the J gene lost 1 base, with 6 bases spanning the gap. The CDR3 here is CASSSDGTDTQYF. CDR3 coding DNA: TGTGCCAGCAGCTCGGACGGCACAGATACGCAGTATTTT.